The 28 T cell receptor beta chains below all came from one sample that was sequenced in a study of siplizumab effects on memory and regulatory T cells. Sequenced by immunoSEQ multiplex PCR; TCRdb stores in-frame clones only, minus some. The repertoire holds about 120,000 clones, with about 93% as singletons. The source material was non-Treg CD4+ T cells sorted from blood. The receptors originated from a human donor in good health.

This clone was detected only once. The chain uses TRBV7-8 and TRBJ1-5; tentatively, D is TRBD1 (5 bases). The CDR3 sequence is 14 residues long. Germline-derived CDR1 and CDR2 are SGHVS and FQNEAQ. V lost 5 bases and J lost 8, with 16 bases in between. The CDR3 DNA is TGTGCCAGCAGCCAGGGACGCCGTGGGGAGCCCCAGCATTTT. Amino acid sequence: CASSQGRRGEPQHF. The variable domain in full, completed from reference TRBV7-8 and TRBJ1-5, reads GAGVSQSPRYKVAKRGQDVALRCDPISGHVSLFWYQQALGQGPEFLTYFQNEAQLDKSGLPSDRFFAERPEGSVSTLKIQRTQQEDSAVYLCASSQGRRGEPQHFGDGTRLSIL.

In its sample, this clone was seen once. The chain couples TRBV7-9 to TRBJ1-4; the D is unclear. There are 16 residues in the CDR3. Trimming left V 2 bases short and J 0 bases short, with 10 bases between. CDR1 SEHNR and CDR2 FQNEAQ come from the germline V gene (reference sequence). The CDR3 DNA follows: TGTGCCAGCAGCTTATTTAGGAAAGCAACTAATGAAAAACTGTTTTTT. It translates to CASSLFRKATNEKLFF.

This chain joins TRBV5-4 and TRBJ2-3, with D unresolved. Germline-derived CDR1 and CDR2 are SGHNT and YYREEE (reference sequence). V lost 1 base and J 4 bases, leaving 10 bases between the germline ends. CDR3 size: 14 residues. CDR3 nucleotides: TGTGCCAGCAGCTTGACAAGCAGTTCAGATACGCAGTATTTT. Encoded protein: CASSLTSSSDTQYF.

This sequence joins TRBV7-2 and TRBJ1-1; no clear D gene. The CDR3 is made up of 14 amino acids. The germline V gene encodes CDR1 SGHTA and CDR2 FQGNSA. Trimming pared 4 bases from V and 1 base from J, leaving 10 bases between. CDR3 sequence reads: CASSWLGRNTEAFF. In nucleotides, the CDR3 is TGTGCCAGCAGCTGGTTGGGGAGGAACACTGAAGCTTTCTTT.

The rearrangement uses TRBV18 and TRBJ1-1, with D hard to call. The germline V and J ends were trimmed by 3 bases and 10 bases, with 18 bases remaining between them. In germline, CDR1 is KGHSH, CDR2 LQKENI. This CDR3 has 14 amino acids. CDR3 in amino acids: CASSPPGRLGVAFF. Here the CDR3 DNA reads TGTGCCAGCTCACCGCCCGGAAGACTGGGTGTAGCTTTCTTT.

J is TRBJ2-5 and V is TRBV6-1; D is possibly TRBD2 (5 bases). Germline-derived CDR1 and CDR2 are MNHNS and SASEGT. The CDR3 covers 15 residues. Trimming left V 1 base short and J 4 bases short, with 13 bases between. This CDR3 is CASSEDSRGTETQYF. DNA for the CDR3: TGTGCCAGCAGTGAAGATTCCCGGGGAACAGAGACCCAGTACTTC.

V and J are TRBV7-3 and TRBJ2-2; D is uncertain. CDR3 length: 15 amino acids. Germline CDR1 is SGHTA and CDR2 is FQGTGA. V was cut by 0 bases and J by 7 bases, with 12 bases left in between. CDR3: CASSLTDVASGELFF. The DNA for the CDR3 is TGTGCCAGCAGCTTAACAGATGTGGCGAGCGGGGAGCTGTTTTTT.

The chain joins TRBV4-3 to TRBJ1-2; D possibly corresponds to TRBD1 (5 bases). The CDR3 consists of 16 residues. V was cut by 2 bases and J by 0 bases, with 13 bases left in between. In germline, CDR1 is LGHNA, CDR2 YSLEER. Here the CDR3 reads CASSQTGTLSNYGYTF. CDR3 nucleotides: TGCGCCAGCAGCCAAACCGGGACGCTTTCTAACTATGGCTACACCTTC.

This chain joins TRBV5-5 and TRBJ2-7, with D unclear. Per the germline V gene, CDR1 is SGHKS and CDR2 is YYEKEE (reference sequence). CDR3 length: 14 amino acids. Trimming removed 0 bases at V and 2 bases at J, with 9 bases between. CDR3: CASSLALITYEQYF. CDR3 coding DNA: TGTGCCAGCAGCTTGGCCTTGATTACCTACGAGCAGTACTTC.

CDR3 protein: CASSPLDTIYF. DNA for the CDR3: TGTGCCAGCAGTCCGTTGGACACCATATATTTT. This rearrangement joins TRBV7-7 to TRBJ1-3; D is unclear. Germline values: CDR1 SSHAT, CDR2 FNYEAQ (reference sequence). This CDR3 contains 11 residues. Trimming took 6 bases from V and 8 from J, leaving 8 bases between them. The variable domain in full, with the rest retrieved from reference TRBV7-7 and TRBJ1-3, is GAGVSQSPRYKVTKRGQDVTLRCDPISSHATLYWYQQALGQGPEFLTYFNYEAQPDKSGLPSDRFSAERPEGSISTLTIQRTEQRDSAMYRCASSPLDTIYFGEGSWLTVV.

V gene TRBV5-6 combines with J gene TRBJ2-2; 7 nucleotides align to TRBD1. Unmatched junction bases numbered 8, after V lost 4 bases and J lost 2 bases. CDR3 length: 16 residues. Germline V gene lookup returns CDR1 SGHDT and CDR2 YYEEEE. CDR3 in amino acids: CASSIRTGANTGELFF. CDR3 DNA sequence: TGTGCCAGCAGCATCAGGACAGGAGCAAACACCGGGGAGCTGTTTTTT.

The chain has TRBV30 and TRBJ2-5, with 8 bases that match TRBD1. V lost 1 base and J lost 5; bases outside the gene matches: 9. Germline CDR1 reads GTSNPN; CDR2 reads SVGIG (reference sequence). The CDR3 is 15 residues long. In nucleotides, the CDR3 is TGTGCCTGGAGTGCCAAACAGGGGGGAAGGGAGACCCAGTACTTC. Amino acid sequence: CAWSAKQGGRETQYF.

This chain uses TRBV5-1 with TRBJ2-1, with D perhaps assigned TRBD1 or TRBD2 (5 bases each). CDR1 is SGHRS, CDR2 YFSETQ, per germline. There are 15 residues in the CDR3. V lost 0 bases and J lost 7, with 14 bases in between. The DNA for the CDR3 is TGCGCCAGCAGCTTGGAACCGGGGCCTTGGAATGAGCAGTTCTTC. Protein: CASSLEPGPWNEQFF.

The chain has TRBV5-1 and TRBJ2-7; D gene unclear. Trimming shortened V by 5 bases and J by 6 bases, and 9 bases separated the two germline ends. This CDR3 is built from 11 residues. From germline, CDR1 is SGHRS and CDR2 YFSETQ. CDR3 loop: CASRELGEQYF. The CDR3 bases are TGCGCCAGCAGGGAGTTAGGCGAGCAGTACTTC.

The rearrangement joins TRBV11-2 to TRBJ1-5, with TRBD1 matching over 12 bases. The ends lost 4 bases at V and 8 bases at J; junction bases unmatched: 6. CDR1 is SGHAT and CDR2 is FQNNGV in the germline V gene. CDR3 length equals 15 residues. In nucleotides, the CDR3 is TGTGCCAGCAGCTCCGCCGGGACAGGGGGCAAGCCCCAGCATTTT. Translated, it gives CASSSAGTGGKPQHF.

V is TRBV6-1 and J is TRBJ1-1, with a tentative D call TRBD1 (6 bases). The CDR3 loop spans 15 amino acids. V was pared by 4 bases and J by 3 bases, with 15 bases between. Germline CDR1 MNHNS, CDR2 SASEGT. This CDR3 is CASSATRGRDTEAFF. The DNA of the CDR3 is TGTGCCAGCAGTGCTACCAGGGGAAGAGACACTGAAGCTTTCTTT.

The J gene is TRBJ1-1, the V gene TRBV6-5; D call uncertain. The CDR3 totals 14 residues. The V end lost 6 bases, the J end lost 0 bases, and 11 bases lay between the germline ends. Germline values: CDR1 MNHEY, CDR2 SVGAGI. The CDR3 here is CASSYGPLNTEAFF. DNA for the CDR3: TGTGCCAGCAGCTACGGACCGCTGAACACTGAAGCTTTCTTT.

The chain joins TRBV19 to TRBJ1-2, with D possibly matching TRBD1 (6 bases). Germline V gene lookup returns CDR1 LNHDA and CDR2 SQIVND (reference sequence). V lost 0 bases and J 8 bases, leaving 10 bases between the germline ends. This CDR3 comprises 13 residues. The CDR3 DNA reads as TGTGCCAGTAGTATAGATCGCAGGGGAGGCTACACCTTC. Amino acids: CASSIDRRGGYTF.

The rearrangement uses TRBV4-3 and TRBJ1-3; 7 positions match TRBD1. J was trimmed by 0 bases and V by 4 bases; bases with no gene match: 9. This CDR3 is 17 amino acids long. Germline V CDR1 and CDR2: LGHNA, YSLEER. Here the CDR3 DNA reads TGCGCCAGCAGCCGCAACACAGGGGCGGGCTCTGGAAACACCATATATTTT. Translating gives CASSRNTGAGSGNTIYF.

The chain employs TRBV6-5 and TRBJ1-5; tentatively, D is TRBD1 (6 bases). V was clipped by 0 bases and J by 6 bases, with 6 bases between them. The germline gives CDR1 MNHEY, CDR2 SVGAGI. The CDR3 has 13 amino acids. This chain's CDR3 is CASSYSRGQPQHF. The CDR3 DNA reads as TGTGCCAGCAGTTACTCCAGGGGTCAGCCCCAGCATTTT.

The gene calls are TRBV25-1 and TRBJ1-2, with TRBD1 matching over 7 bases. Germline lookup yields CDR1 MGHDK and CDR2 SYGVNS. After removal of 6 bases from V and 4 bases from J, the junction contained 11 bases not matched to a gene. The CDR3 contains 15 residues. The CDR3 is CASSGDSLLAYGYTF. The CDR3 DNA reads as TGTGCCAGCAGCGGGGACAGCCTCCTTGCCTATGGCTACACCTTC.

V and J are TRBV18 and TRBJ2-5; unclear D gene. V lost 3 bases, J lost 2 bases, and 4 bases lay in between. CDR3 length equals 12 residues. CDR1 and CDR2 (germline): KGHSH, LQKENI. The CDR3 spells CASSPQQETQYF. For the CDR3, the DNA is TGTGCCAGCTCACCTCAACAAGAGACCCAGTACTTC.

The chain joins TRBV5-1 to TRBJ1-6; 8 bases line up with TRBD1. The ends lost 4 bases at V and 5 bases at J; junction bases unmatched: 2. The CDR3 has 14 residues. Per germline, CDR1 SGHRS and CDR2 YFSETQ. DNA for the CDR3: TGCGCCAGCAGCCCGGACAGGGATAATTCACCCCTCCACTTT. Protein product: CASSPDRDNSPLHF.

This sequence joins TRBV9 and TRBJ2-1; 9 bases are shared with TRBD2. The CDR3 runs 16 residues. The germline gives CDR1 SGDLS, CDR2 YYNGEE. V was clipped by 0 bases and J by 6 bases; unmatched bases: 7. The CDR3 region has the DNA TGTGCCAGCAGCGTAGGGATTAGCGGGGGTTTCAATGAGCAGTTCTTC. Translation: CASSVGISGGFNEQFF.

The J gene is TRBJ1-2, the V gene TRBV27; 7 bases align to TRBD1. The CDR3 covers 13 residues. Losses at the gene ends were 6 bases for V and 4 bases for J; bases not matched to a gene: 5. Germline V gene lookup returns CDR1 MNHEY and CDR2 SMNVEV (reference sequence). CDR3 nucleotide sequence: TGTGCCAGCAGGACTACAGGGGTCTATGGCTACACCTTC. Protein: CASRTTGVYGYTF.

The chain carries TRBV11-1 and TRBJ2-2, with 8 positions matching TRBD1. The CDR3 sequence is 14 residues long. Per germline, CDR1 SGHAT and CDR2 FQDESV (reference sequence). Trimming removed 5 bases from V and 5 bases from J; junction bases left unmatched: 4. This chain's CDR3 is CASSPGQGTGELFF. For the CDR3, the DNA is TGTGCCAGCAGCCCCGGACAGGGAACCGGGGAGCTGTTTTTT.

This chain connects TRBV14 to TRBJ1-1, with a tentative D call TRBD1 (5 bases). CDR1 is SGHDN and CDR2 is FVKESK in the germline V gene. Trimming shortened V by 0 bases and J by 11 bases, and 25 bases separated the two germline ends. The CDR3 is 17 residues long. CDR3 residues: CASSQDSRIRDDLLAFF. The DNA for the CDR3 is TGTGCCAGCAGCCAAGATTCCAGAATCCGGGACGATCTACTTGCTTTCTTT.

The chain combines TRBV11-1 with TRBJ1-1, with D perhaps TRBD1 (6 bases). Trimming stripped 5 bases from V and 0 bases from J, with 19 bases between. The CDR3 extends over 17 amino acids. Germline lookup yields CDR1 SGHAT and CDR2 FQDESV (reference sequence). CDR3 sequence reads: CASSRTTGQTLNTEAFF. The CDR3 DNA follows: TGTGCCAGCAGCCGAACCACAGGGCAGACCCTGAACACTGAAGCTTTCTTT.